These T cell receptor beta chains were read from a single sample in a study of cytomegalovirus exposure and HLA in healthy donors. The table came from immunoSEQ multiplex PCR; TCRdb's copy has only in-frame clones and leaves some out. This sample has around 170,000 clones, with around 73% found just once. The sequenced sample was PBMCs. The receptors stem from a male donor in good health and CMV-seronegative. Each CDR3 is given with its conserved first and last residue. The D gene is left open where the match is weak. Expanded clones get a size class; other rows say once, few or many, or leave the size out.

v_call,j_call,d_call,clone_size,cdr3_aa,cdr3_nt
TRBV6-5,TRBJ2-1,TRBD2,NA,CASSLAGEWFF,TGTGCCAGCAGTCTAGCGGGAGAATGGTTCTTC
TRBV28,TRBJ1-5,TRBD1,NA,CASTQGQVGNQPQHF,TGTGCCAGCACCCAAGGACAGGTTGGCAATCAGCCCCAGCATTTT
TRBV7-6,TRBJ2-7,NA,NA,CASSLGETPYEQYF,TGTGCCAGCAGCTTAGGAGAGACACCCTACGAGCAGTACTTC
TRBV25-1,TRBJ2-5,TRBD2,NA,CASSEHSGGRQETQYF,TGTGCCAGCAGTGAACATAGCGGGGGGCGTCAAGAGACCCAGTACTTC
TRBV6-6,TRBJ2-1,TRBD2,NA,CASSGPSGGSYNEQFF,TGTGCCAGCAGTGGTCCCTCGGGAGGGTCCTACAATGAGCAGTTCTTC
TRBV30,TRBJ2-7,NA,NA,CAWNRDLTEQYF,TGTGCCTGGAACCGGGACTTAACCGAGCAGTACTTC
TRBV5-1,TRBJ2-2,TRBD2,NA,CASSFGGAGGSGELFF,TGCGCCAGCAGCTTTGGAGGCGCGGGAGGGTCCGGGGAGCTGTTTTTT
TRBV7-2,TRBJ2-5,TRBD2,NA,CASSSTGLEQGTQYF,TGTGCCAGCAGCTCGACGGGACTAGAGCAGGGAACCCAGTACTTC
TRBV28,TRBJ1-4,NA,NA,CASSLGGEKLFF,TGTGCCAGCAGTTTGGGGGGTGAAAAACTGTTTTTT
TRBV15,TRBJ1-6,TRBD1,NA,CATSSMTGSSYNSPLHF,TGTGCCACCAGCAGTATGACAGGGAGCTCCTATAATTCACCCCTCCACTTT
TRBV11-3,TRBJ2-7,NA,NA,CASSKEGEQYF,TGTGCCAGCAGCAAAGAGGGCGAGCAGTACTTC
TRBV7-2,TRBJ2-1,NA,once,CASSRQLAGNEQFF,TGTGCCAGCAGCCGCCAACTAGCAGGTAATGAGCAGTTCTTC
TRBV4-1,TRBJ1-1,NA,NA,CASSLRRARNTEAFF,TGCGCCAGCAGCTTGCGGAGGGCTCGGAACACTGAAGCTTTCTTT
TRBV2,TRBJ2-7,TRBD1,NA,CASSVGDRDYEQYF,TGTGCCAGCAGTGTTGGGGACAGGGACTACGAGCAGTACTTC
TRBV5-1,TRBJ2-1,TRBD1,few,CASSFGRGAGQGNNEQFF,TGCGCCAGCAGCTTCGGGAGGGGTGCGGGACAGGGGAACAATGAGCAGTTCTTC
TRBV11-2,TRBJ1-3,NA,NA,CASSLDPRNTIYF,TGTGCCAGCAGCTTAGACCCGCGGAACACCATATATTTT
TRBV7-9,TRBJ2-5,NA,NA,CASSSLMGSQETQYF,TGTGCCAGCAGCTCATTAATGGGCAGTCAAGAGACCCAGTACTTC
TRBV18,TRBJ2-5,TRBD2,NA,CASSPNGRALGGTQYF,TGTGCCAGCTCACCAAACGGGAGGGCCCTCGGTGGGACCCAGTACTTC
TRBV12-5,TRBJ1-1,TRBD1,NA,CASGFPPDRGLVGTEAFF,TGTGCTAGTGGTTTTCCCCCGGACAGGGGGCTTGTAGGCACTGAAGCTTTCTTT
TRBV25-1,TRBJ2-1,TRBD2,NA,CASSDERGTRGDEQFF,TGTGCCAGCAGTGATGAGAGGGGGACTAGAGGCGATGAGCAGTTCTTC
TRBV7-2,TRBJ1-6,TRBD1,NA,CASSLVGQLNSPLHF,TGTGCCAGCAGCTTAGTGGGACAGTTGAATTCACCCCTCCACTTT
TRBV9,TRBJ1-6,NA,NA,CASSAPGPNSPLHF,TGTGCCAGCAGCGCCCCGGGTCCTAATTCACCCCTCCACTTT
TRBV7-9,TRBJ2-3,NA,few,CASSLGGITDTQYF,TGTGCCAGCAGCCTCGGAGGGATCACAGATACGCAGTATTTT
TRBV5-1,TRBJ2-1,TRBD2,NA,CASSSGTSGHNEQFF,TGCGCCAGCAGTTCCGGGACTAGCGGGCACAATGAGCAGTTCTTC
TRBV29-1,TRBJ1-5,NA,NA,CSVAGQANQPQHF,TGCAGCGTTGCGGGACAAGCCAATCAGCCCCAGCATTTT
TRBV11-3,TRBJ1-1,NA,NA,CASSRGGSEAFF,TGTGCCAGCAGCCGGGGGGGGTCGGAAGCTTTCTTT
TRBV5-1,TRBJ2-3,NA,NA,CASSLTGRGTDTQYF,TGCGCCAGCAGCTTGACAGGACGTGGCACAGATACGCAGTATTTT
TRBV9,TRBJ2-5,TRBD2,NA,CASSTSGRAETQYF,TGTGCCAGCAGCACTAGCGGGAGGGCTGAGACCCAGTACTTC
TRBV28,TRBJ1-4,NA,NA,CASHGASFNEKLFF,TGTGCCAGCCATGGTGCGAGTTTTAATGAAAAACTGTTTTTT
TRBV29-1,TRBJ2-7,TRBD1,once,CSVYSPGQGSEQYF,TGCAGCGTTTATTCTCCGGGACAGGGTTCCGAGCAGTACTTC
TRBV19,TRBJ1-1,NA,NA,CASSSRNTEAFF,TGTGCCAGTAGTAGCAGGAACACTGAAGCTTTCTTT
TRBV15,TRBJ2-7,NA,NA,CATSRDLGVGGYEQYF,TGTGCCACCAGCAGAGATCTAGGCGTGGGAGGCTACGAGCAGTACTTC
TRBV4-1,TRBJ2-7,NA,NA,CASSQEPGSYEQYF,TGCGCCAGCAGCCAAGAACCGGGATCCTACGAGCAGTACTTC
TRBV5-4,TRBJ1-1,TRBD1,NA,CASSPTGQGIGDTEAFF,TGTGCCAGCAGCCCAACAGGACAGGGGATTGGGGACACTGAAGCTTTCTTT
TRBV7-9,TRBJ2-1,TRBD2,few,CASSALGGGSANEQFF,TGTGCCAGCAGCGCCCTGGGCGGGGGGTCTGCCAATGAGCAGTTCTTC